This T cell receptor (beta chain) was sequenced during a study of cytotoxic CD8 clonotypes in ibrutinib-treated CLL. As for the study in general: Included were 11 relapsed/refractory and some 15 treatment-naive patients, of whom some 17 were IGHV unmutated. Average yields of approximately 260,000 productive templates and 94,082 productive rearrangements characterized the samples. General study findings and limits: At progression, clonality fell back toward baseline after rising at ibrutinib response. Public clonotypes, found uncommonly, either contracted or stayed stable on treatment.

This clone was seen just once. Its antigen remains unknown. The junction had 16 bases not matched to a gene; V was cut back by 0 bases and J by 2 bases. Germline CDR1 and CDR2: MNHEY and SMNVEV (reference sequence). The CDR3 loop spans 21 amino acids. TCRdb keeps only in-frame clones here, not all; method: immunoSEQ multiplex PCR. Among about 140,000 clones listed, around 77% were seen once. This clonotype was sampled from a human donor with chronic lymphocytic leukemia. Here the sequenced sample was PBMCs, taken after 12 months of ibrutinib treatment. The chain couples TRBV27 to TRBJ2-7; 13 positions match TRBD2. CDR3 in amino acids: CASSLSGGTGLAGVGAYEQYF. The CDR3 bases are TGTGCCAGCAGTTTATCTGGGGGGACAGGACTAGCGGGAGTGGGCGCCTACGAGCAGTACTTC.